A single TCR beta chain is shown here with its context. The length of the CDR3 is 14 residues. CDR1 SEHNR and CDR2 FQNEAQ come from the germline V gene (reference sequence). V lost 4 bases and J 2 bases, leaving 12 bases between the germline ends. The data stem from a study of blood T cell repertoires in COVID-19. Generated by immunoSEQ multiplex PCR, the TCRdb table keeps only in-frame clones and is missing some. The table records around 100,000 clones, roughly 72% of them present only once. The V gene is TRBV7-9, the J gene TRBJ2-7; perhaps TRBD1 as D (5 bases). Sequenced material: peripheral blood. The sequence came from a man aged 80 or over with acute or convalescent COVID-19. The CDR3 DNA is TGTGCCAGCAGCTCTCTGGGGCCGGCCTACGAGCAGTACTTC. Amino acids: CASSSLGPAYEQYF.